Listed here are 21 T cell receptor beta chains from one sample, sequenced in a study of PD-1 blockade in classical Hodgkin lymphoma. Profiling relied on immunoSEQ multiplex PCR, and the TCRdb table lists in-frame clones only, not all of them. The sample has about 150,000 clones; around 73% are singletons. Every patient experienced relapse after autologous stem cell transplantation, and brentuximab vedotin exposure varied. The sample in question was peripheral blood mononuclear cells (PBMCs), obtained before the second cycle of nivolumab. The receptors shown here come from a human donor with classical Hodgkin lymphoma.

This chain joins TRBV28 and TRBJ2-3, with a possible D match to TRBD1 (5 bases). The CDR3 is made up of 13 amino acids. V was cut by 8 bases and J by 0 bases, with 9 bases left in between. Germline loops: CDR1 MDHEN, CDR2 SYDVKM. DNA for the CDR3: TGTGCCAGCGGGGCGGCTAGCACAGATACGCAGTATTTT. Amino acid sequence: CASGAASTDTQYF.

The rearrangement links TRBV7-9 to TRBJ2-3, with D possibly TRBD1 on 5 matching bases. The CDR3 totals 15 residues. The germline V gene encodes CDR1 SEHNR and CDR2 FQNEAQ (reference sequence). V was cut by 3 bases and J by 4 bases, with 14 bases left in between. CDR3 region: CASSFQGRVADTQYF. DNA for the CDR3: TGTGCCAGCAGCTTCCAGGGCAGGGTGGCAGATACGCAGTATTTT.

The rearrangement uses TRBV2 and TRBJ2-5; a possible D gene is TRBD1 (5 bases). The germline V gene encodes CDR1 SNHLY and CDR2 FYNNEI. The CDR3 covers 12 residues. The ends were cut back, 6 bases at V and 3 bases at J, with 8 bases in the middle. For the CDR3, the DNA is TGTGCCAGCAGGACAGACGAAGAGACCCAGTACTTC. Translated, it gives CASRTDEETQYF.

This rearrangement joins TRBV25-1 to TRBJ2-3; 9 nucleotides match TRBD2. The V gene end was trimmed by 2 bases and the J gene end by 0 bases; junction bases not matched to a gene: 3. The germline gives CDR1 MGHDK, CDR2 SYGVNS. The CDR3 runs to 16 residues. CDR3: CASSEALAGSTDTQYF. CDR3 nucleotide sequence: TGTGCCAGCAGTGAAGCCCTAGCGGGGAGCACAGATACGCAGTATTTT.

The chain carries TRBV28 and TRBJ1-2, with a weak D call TRBD1 (6 bases). CDR3 length: 14 residues. In germline, CDR1 is MDHEN, CDR2 SYDVKM. The V gene lost 6 bases and the J gene lost 4 bases, with 15 bases spanning the gap. The CDR3 DNA reads as TGTGCCAGCAGCCGTCCCGACAGGTTCTATGGCTACACCTTC. Its protein product is CASSRPDRFYGYTF.

This chain joins TRBV5-1 and TRBJ2-3; D is perhaps TRBD2 (7 bases). V lost 7 bases and J lost 4, with 16 bases in between. This CDR3 region has 14 residues. Per the germline V gene, CDR1 is SGHRS and CDR2 is YFSETQ. The CDR3 is CASGQRGGPDTQYF. DNA for the CDR3: TGCGCCAGCGGCCAGAGGGGGGGTCCAGATACGCAGTATTTT. Together with reference TRBV5-1 and TRBJ2-3, the CDR3 gives the full variable domain: KAGVTQTPRYLIKTRGQQVTLSCSPISGHRSVSWYQQTPGQGLQFLFEYFSETQRNKGNFPGRFSGRQFSNSRSEMNVSTLELGDSALYLCASGQRGGPDTQYFGPGTRLTVL.

The gene calls are TRBV10-3 and TRBJ2-7, with D tentatively TRBD2 (7 bases). Germline CDR1 reads ENHRY; CDR2 reads SYGVKD. Trimming left V 6 bases short and J 1 base short, with 13 bases between. The CDR3 runs 14 residues. CDR3 residues: CAISRGGDSYEQYF. The CDR3 DNA reads as TGTGCCATCAGCCGCGGGGGCGATTCCTACGAGCAGTACTTC.

This clone was counted a single time. The chain uses TRBV6-5 and TRBJ1-2; D is possibly TRBD1 (5 bases). Trimming cost V 6 bases and J 4 bases, with 12 bases left between them. The CDR3 is 13 residues long. CDR1 and CDR2 from the germline V gene are MNHEY and SVGAGI. The CDR3, as DNA: TGTGCCAGCAGCTTGACAGATGCCTATGGCTACACCTTC. Translating it yields CASSLTDAYGYTF.

This sequence joins TRBV28 and TRBJ1-5; a weak D match, TRBD1 (5 bases). V was pared by 7 bases and J by 7 bases, with 26 bases between. The CDR3 runs to 17 residues. Per the germline V gene, CDR1 is MDHEN and CDR2 is SYDVKM. This CDR3 is CASTLGGVTRDAQPQHF. CDR3 nucleotides: TGTGCCAGCACCTTGGGAGGGGTCACCCGGGACGCACAGCCCCAGCATTTT.

Written as DNA, the CDR3 is TGTGCCAGCGGTTGGGAAAAACTGTTTTTT. This gives the protein CASGWEKLFF. This chain uses TRBV27 with TRBJ1-4, with D hard to call. Trimming shortened V by 8 bases and J by 8 bases, and 6 bases separated the two germline ends. CDR3 size: 10 residues. Germline lookup yields CDR1 MNHEY and CDR2 SMNVEV (reference sequence).

The chain recombines TRBV2 with TRBJ1-2; D unresolved. Germline V gene sequence: CDR1 SNHLY, CDR2 FYNNEI. The CDR3 extends over 12 amino acids. Deletions cut 4 bases from V and 7 bases from J, with 10 bases between. The CDR3 protein is CASSGTAGGYTF. The CDR3 DNA is TGTGCCAGCAGTGGGACCGCCGGTGGCTACACCTTC.

The V gene is TRBV19, the J gene TRBJ1-5, with TRBD1 matching over 9 bases. The V gene's germline CDR1 is LNHDA and CDR2 SQIVND (reference sequence). The CDR3 has 19 residues. V lost 3 bases, J lost 6 bases, and 18 bases stayed unmatched. The CDR3 DNA reads as TGTGCCAGTAGTATGCTATCCCCCTCCTTACAGGGGGCGGGTCAGCCCCAGCATTTT. It translates to CASSMLSPSLQGAGQPQHF.

The J gene is TRBJ2-2, the V gene TRBV6-5, with 13 bases matching TRBD2. The CDR3 sequence is 15 residues long. Trimming at V came to 10 bases and at J to 5 bases, leaving 7 bases not matched to a gene. Germline CDR1 reads MNHEY; CDR2 reads SVGAGI. In DNA, the CDR3 is TGTGCCATCAGCGCGGGACTAGCGGGGACCGGGGAGCTGTTTTTT. Its translation: CAISAGLAGTGELFF.

This clone was recorded a few times. The rearrangement links TRBV7-9 to TRBJ2-7; no clear D. This CDR3 has 12 amino acids. Per the germline V gene, CDR1 is SEHNR and CDR2 is FQNEAQ (reference sequence). Trimming cost V 5 bases and J 4 bases, with 9 bases left between them. The CDR3 region has the DNA TGTGCCAGCAGCCGGGCCTCGTACGAGCAGTACTTC. It is translated as CASSRASYEQYF. The full variable domain, completed using reference TRBV7-9 and TRBJ2-7, is DTGVSQNPRHKITKRGQNVTFRCDPISEHNRLYWYRQTLGQGPEFLTYFQNEAQLEKSRLLSDRFSAERPKGSFSTLEIQRTEQGDSAMYLCASSRASYEQYFGPGTRLTVT.

The V call is TRBV6-9, the J call TRBJ2-7; the D gene is possibly TRBD2 (5 bases). The V end lost 5 bases, the J end lost 4 bases, and 15 bases lay between the germline ends. The CDR3 is 14 amino acids. The germline V gene has CDR1 MNHGY and CDR2 SVAAGI. In DNA, the CDR3 is TGTGCCAGCAGTGTGTCTGGAGAGGGATACGAGCAGTACTTC. Its translation is CASSVSGEGYEQYF.

This clone was detected once. The V call is TRBV10-3, the J call TRBJ1-1; 7 bases line up with TRBD1. The CDR3 extends over 16 amino acids. V dropped 3 bases and J dropped 5; count of bases not matched to a gene: 12. Germline CDR1 is ENHRY and CDR2 is SYGVKD. In DNA form, the CDR3 reads TGTGCCATCAGTGAATCCCCCAGGGGGTGGGGTACTGAAGCTTTCTTT. This encodes CAISESPRGWGTEAFF.

This clone was detected only once. The chain joins TRBV6-6 to TRBJ2-5; 12 positions agree with TRBD2. In germline, CDR1 is MNHNY, CDR2 SVGAGI (reference sequence). The CDR3 spans 15 residues. V was pared by 5 bases and J by 5 bases, with 6 bases of the junction left unmatched. CDR3 sequence reads: CASSPSGRVDETQYF. Here the CDR3 DNA reads TGTGCCAGCAGTCCTAGCGGGAGGGTAGACGAGACCCAGTACTTC.

The rearrangement uses TRBV7-9 and TRBJ2-5, with D uncertain. Germline assignment: CDR1 SEHNR and CDR2 FQNEAQ (reference sequence). The CDR3 spans 14 residues. Deletions cut 0 bases from V and 5 bases from J, with 10 bases between. CDR3 sequence (DNA): TGTGCCAGCAGCTTAGCGGGGATTAAGGAGACCCAGTACTTC. As protein: CASSLAGIKETQYF.

The J gene is TRBJ2-5, the V gene TRBV10-3; D may be TRBD1 (5 bases). Germline-derived CDR1 and CDR2 are ENHRY and SYGVKD. CDR3 length: 13 amino acids. V was cut by 4 bases and J by 0 bases, with 6 bases left in between. The CDR3 sequence is CAISGGYQETQYF. DNA for the CDR3: TGTGCCATCAGTGGGGGCTACCAAGAGACCCAGTACTTC.

The DNA of the CDR3 is TGTGCCAGCACCCGGCGGGGGGAGAACAATGAGCAGTTCTTC. This sequence encodes CASTRRGENNEQFF. This sequence joins TRBV27 and TRBJ2-1, with 8 bases identical to TRBD2. With 7 bases clipped from V and 5 bases from J, the junction kept 7 bases outside the gene matches. This CDR3 contains 14 residues. CDR1 is MNHEY and CDR2 is SMNVEV in the germline V gene (reference sequence).

V and J are TRBV5-4 and TRBJ2-3, with 13 bases that match TRBD2. Germline trimming cut 4 bases from V and 2 bases from J; bases unmatched to any gene: 13. This CDR3 is built from 19 residues. Per the germline V gene, CDR1 is SGHNT and CDR2 is YYREEE (reference sequence). The CDR3 loop is CASSRTSGSHLTFTDTQYF. In DNA form, the CDR3 reads TGTGCCAGCAGCCGGACTAGCGGGAGCCATCTCACATTCACAGATACGCAGTATTTT. Supplemented by reference TRBV5-4 and TRBJ2-3, the full variable domain reads ETGVTQSPTHLIKTRGQQVTLRCSSQSGHNTVSWYQQALGQGPQFIFQYYREEENGRGNFPPRFSGLQFPNYSSELNVNALELDDSALYLCASSRTSGSHLTFTDTQYFGPGTRLTVL.